This T cell receptor (beta chain) derives from a study of cytomegalovirus exposure and HLA in healthy donors (dated by TCRdb to 2015 to 2018). Context from the whole study: An earlier analysis of roughly 610 of the donors reported over 250 Gb of sequence data and 117 million unique TCR beta sequences obtained from some 170 million T cells. An early release covering about 600 HLA-typed donors comprised 250 to 350 gigabases of sequencing data and around 80 million unique TCR sequences. The genetic ancestry cluster associated with self-reported Caucasian donors included 81% of the 398 genotyped donors. The study aimed to test whether cataloging public T cell receptors could reveal signatures of past pathogen exposure. The study profiled the T cell repertoires of some 610 subjects by immunosequencing and related them to cytomegalovirus serostatus. In addition to the first cohort of approximately 670 subjects, a separate validation cohort of around 110 different subjects was used. To predict cytomegalovirus infection status, the study brought together high-throughput TCR immunosequencing, statistical association of individual TCRs with disease status, and machine learning. A later analysis re-examined previously published TCR beta repertoires from more than 550 donors and added high-resolution HLA genotyping to investigate patterns of TCR occurrence. Rather than drawing on any new phenotypic data, the later analysis identified candidate immune exposures from TCR beta sequences and the way those sequences occurred across donors. In an earlier analysis of about 590 of the donors, high-throughput TCR beta sequencing was used to judge whether each TCR beta V gene segment behaved as functional or pseudogenic. Donor age, sex, ethnicity and CMV serostatus were compiled together with the repertoire data. In a later genetic analysis, genome-wide SNP genotypes for about 55% of the 666 donors were used, and that subset was treated as a discovery cohort. All discovery cohort repertoires had been generated on a single sequencing platform. HLA typing included class I and class II loci at four-digit resolution. The number of typed donors differed by locus: roughly 620-630 for A, B, C, DRB1 and DQB1; 500 to 550 for DQA1; 600 to 610 for DPA1; and around 450 for DPB1. Five DR-DQ haplotypes were treated as single units for association and clustering because of strong linkage in the cohort. Across 300 to 500 genotyped donors of the cohort, an average of about 240,000 unique TCR beta nucleotide sequences per donor were sequenced, and around 19% of those sequences were non-productive.

Results and caveats for the whole study, not just this receptor: When HLA alleles, especially DR and DQ, strongly co-occurred, TCR associations were difficult to assign to individual alleles. According to the authors, the approach could potentially be generalized to other disease states and immunological phenotypes. In a later analysis, HLA-associated TCR beta chains were found to be more clonally expanded and to have lower generation probabilities than equally common non-associated chains. In a later genetic analysis, a missense DCLRE1C variant was associated with V-gene and J-gene trimming of TCR beta chains, and the association was replicated in an independent cohort. Specific HLA alleles were associated with some 15,000 TCR beta sequences at a false discovery rate of 0.05 in a later analysis. A few of the identified cytomegalovirus-associated TCR beta chains were confirmed in vitro to be specific for cytomegalovirus antigens. Most TCR sequences were observed very rarely across donors, whereas some public TCRs were present in many individuals. Cytomegalovirus status was reported to be diagnosed by the classifier with high specificity and sensitivity in both the original and validation cohorts. A further reported finding was that TCR beta sequences accurately predicted the HLA-A and HLA-B alleles for most subjects in the first cohort. Because HLA typing was missing for some donors at each locus, association tests included only the typed subset. Some IMGT-functional V segments, including TRBV6-2 and TRBV6-3, could not be distinguished by the 87-base-pair reads and were therefore excluded. Compared with the roughly 710-donor mean, donors in an Asian-associated ancestry cluster had fewer N-insertions in productive TCRs, according to a later genetic analysis. Roughly uniform sequencing depth across donors was assumed in presence/absence analyses, although this assumption may not hold. According to a later analysis, TCR association rates differed among HLA loci, with DRB1 alleles showing the most associated TCRs and HLA-C alleles showing the fewest. According to a later analysis, most CMV-associated TCR beta chains appeared to be HLA-restricted, and the HLA associations seemed to be driven largely by CMV exposure. Because counts were too low, seventeen rarely observed V segments, including chromosome 9 orphons, were excluded from the earlier analysis of fewer than 650 of the donors. The sequencing pipeline was judged likely to have produced a cluster of highly shared sequence variants as a technical artifact. The study gave a list of 150 to 200 TCR beta chains associated with cytomegalovirus. Immune exposure information for the cohort was limited to CMV serostatus. A later analysis reported that several top co-occurrence clusters appeared linked to parvovirus B19, influenza, CMV and Epstein-Barr virus. Linkage disequilibrium might explain the correlated functional status among segregating V segments, but an unknown experimental factor could not be excluded. The cohort was sequenced for TCR beta chains only, and without alpha or paired-chain data the features that could be detected were limited. Broadly in line with IMGT annotations, most TCR beta V segments showed up in productive rearrangements about 87% or about 30% of the time in an earlier analysis of 450 to 600 of the donors.

From the germline V gene, CDR1 is LGHNA and CDR2 is YNFKEQ. From its cysteine to its phenylalanine, the CDR3 spans 17 amino acids. Just the 51-base CDR3 DNA is kept, in frame starting at base 1. Trimming leaves V shorter by 5 bases and J shorter by 7 bases, with the junction holding 11 bases beyond the gene matches. This clone was detected a few times. The target of this receptor is not known. Per-nucleotide qualities are absent, and no much larger clonotype sits a single base away. Library prep was done by the immunoSEQ multiplex PCR assay. A mixture of 60 forward primers for TCR Vbeta segments and 13 reverse primers for TCR Jbeta segments was used in the multiplex PCR. The CDR3 region of rearranged TCR beta genes was amplified from genomic DNA by a multiplex PCR assay. The amplified TCR beta libraries were sequenced on the Illumina HiSeq System as 87-base-pair reads. Turning to the authors' computational methods: Across the 640 or so repertoires, a later analysis counted 80 million or so unique TCR beta chains, roughly 11 million of which were shared by at least two donors. To remove PCR and sequencing errors, raw reads were error-corrected and collapsed into unique sequences using a nearest-neighbor algorithm that merged closely related sequences. To assign V, D and J gene segments, CDR3 sequences were aligned to IMGT reference sequences. For a sequence to be retained, a match of at least six nucleotides was required to both a V gene segment and a J gene segment. Rearrangements were called productive when the CDR3 lacked stop codons and stayed in frame with V and J; all others were non-productive. Following IMGT convention, CDR3 was defined as the stretch from the second conserved V-encoded cysteine up to the conserved J-encoded phenylalanine. The earlier analysis of about 590 of the donors excluded sequences that lacked an unambiguous match to a single V gene segment. In an earlier analysis of roughly 600 of the donors, a V segment was called functional when productive rearrangements were above 56.7%, and segregating when the standard deviation between donors exceeded 5%. To diagnose cytomegalovirus status from the catalog of TCR beta chain sequences, a statistical classification framework was built. V and J gene assignment, in a later analysis, came from comparing TCR nucleotide sequences with IMGT/GENE-DB human TR gene sequences. A later analysis assigned CDR3 sequences and most-parsimonious VDJ recombination scenarios with the TCRdist pipeline. In a later analysis, each TCR beta chain was defined by its CDR3 amino acid sequence together with its V-gene family, and reads without a unique V-gene family were excluded. As a way to deal with suspected cross-contamination and a sequencing artifact, a later analysis dropped 640 or so nucleotide sequences that were highly shared and had low generation probability. In a later analysis, a clonal expansion index for each public chain was calculated from normalized within-repertoire ranks of inferred template counts. Generation probabilities in a later analysis came from a VDJ recombination model fitted to out-of-frame rearrangements, and those results were checked against IGoR. Hypergeometric tests were used in a later analysis to score TCR-TCR, TCR-HLA and TCR-CMV co-occurrence, with a repertoire-size bias correction applied to the TCR pairs. In a later analysis, false discovery rates were estimated by permuting HLA or CMV assignments 20 times. A later analysis grouped co-occurring TCRs with DBSCAN, adding TCRdist sequence similarity when clustering within HLA-allele-positive subsets. Co-occurrence clustering excluded repertoires with fewer than 30,000 or more than 120,000 public chains, plus five with anomalous nucleotide sharing. TCRdb limited this immuneACCESS table to in-frame rearrangements with V and J called. A share of clones is missing; checked studies link under half to unresolved V genes, and the rest is unexplained. That table is the source of V, J and clone size, and D and trimming were worked out from the DNA. The sample table contains over 150,000 clones; only one count was recorded for over 70% of them. The biggest ten clones account for about 13% of the sample.

The cohort was made up of 650 to 700 healthy bone marrow donors. All cohort members were sampled while nominally healthy, although unrecorded immune exposures were likely present. The donor tested CMV seropositive and was one of the 289 seropositive cohort members. Each donor provided a peripheral blood sample, and peripheral blood mononuclear cells were used for TCR beta sequencing. Genomic DNA was extracted from the blood cell samples with the Qiagen DNeasy Blood Extraction Kit. Sequencing was performed on PBMCs. Rearrangement joined TRBV4-2 to TRBJ2-7; 16 junctional bases match TRBD2. This receptor was taken from a man aged 25 to 40 in good health and CMV-seropositive. The CDR3 protein sequence reads: CASSLWGLAGGPREQYF. The DNA sequence follows: TGTGCCAGCAGCTTGTGGGGACTAGCGGGAGGGCCAAGGGAGCAGTACTTC.